This T cell receptor beta chain was captured in a study of cytomegalovirus exposure and HLA in healthy donors (dated by TCRdb to 2017 to 2019). Notes on the research overall: In an earlier analysis of under 600 of the donors, 250 to 350 Gb of sequence data and some 100 million unique TCR beta sequences from some 170 million T cells were reported. The study used immunosequencing to profile the T cell repertoires of approximately 690 subjects and linked those repertoires to cytomegalovirus serostatus. An early release that covered 640 HLA-typed donors contained around 300 gigabases of sequencing data and tens of millions of unique TCR sequences. Donor age, sex, ethnicity and CMV serostatus were compiled together with the repertoire data. Several DR-DQ haplotypes were treated as single units for association and clustering because of strong linkage in the cohort. Besides the first cohort of around 670 subjects, a separate validation cohort made up of around 120 different subjects was used. The later analysis used no new phenotypic data to find candidate immune exposures, relying instead on TCR beta sequences and their occurrence across donors. Class I and class II HLA loci were covered by the typing at four-digit resolution. All discovery cohort repertoires had been generated using a single sequencing platform. Among 398 genotyped donors of the cohort, an average of around 240,000 unique TCR beta nucleotide sequences were sequenced per donor, about a sixth of them non-productive. The study aimed to test whether cataloging public T cell receptors could reveal signatures of past pathogen exposure. Of the 350 to 400 genotyped donors, 81% fell in the genetic ancestry cluster associated with self-reported Caucasian donors. The number of donors typed differed by locus, with about 629-630 for A, B, C, DRB1 and DQB1, 522 for DQA1, 600 to 610 for DPA1, and around 460 for DPB1. An earlier analysis of some 500 of the donors used high-throughput TCR beta sequencing to judge whether each TCR beta V gene segment behaved as functional or pseudogenic. High-throughput TCR immunosequencing, statistical association of individual TCRs with disease status, and machine learning were combined to predict cytomegalovirus infection status. In a later analysis, previously published TCR beta repertoires from several hundred donors were re-analyzed and high-resolution HLA genotyping was added so that TCR occurrence patterns could be studied. In a later genetic analysis, genome-wide SNP genotypes for about three fifths of the 666 donors were used, and that subset was treated as a discovery cohort.

Libraries came from the immunoSEQ multiplex PCR assay. For the multiplex PCR, a mixture combining 60 forward primers for TCR Vbeta segments and 13 reverse primers for TCR Jbeta segments was used. A multiplex PCR assay on genomic DNA amplified the CDR3 region of rearranged TCR beta genes. Amplified TCR beta libraries were sequenced as 87-base-pair reads on the Illumina HiSeq System. In the original analysis: A later analysis tallied approximately 87 million unique TCR beta chains across the 666 repertoires, and about 10 million of those chains were shared by two or more donors. To remove PCR and sequencing errors, raw reads were error-corrected and collapsed into unique sequences using a nearest-neighbor algorithm that merged closely related sequences. To assign V, D and J gene segments, CDR3 sequences were aligned to IMGT reference sequences. Each retained sequence needed at least a six-nucleotide match to both a V gene segment and a J gene segment. Rearrangements were called productive when the CDR3 lacked stop codons and stayed in frame with V and J; all others were non-productive. Following IMGT convention, CDR3 was defined as the stretch from the second conserved V-encoded cysteine up to the conserved J-encoded phenylalanine. In an earlier analysis of approximately 590 of the donors, sequences lacking an unambiguous match to a single V gene segment were excluded. An earlier analysis of some 500 of the donors classified V segments as functional when productive rearrangements were above 56.7% and as segregating when the standard deviation between donors was above 5%. To diagnose cytomegalovirus status from the catalog of TCR beta chain sequences, a statistical classification framework was built. In a later analysis, V and J genes were assigned by comparing TCR nucleotide sequences against IMGT/GENE-DB human TR gene sequences. In a later analysis, CDR3 sequences and most-parsimonious VDJ recombination scenarios were assigned using the TCRdist pipeline. In a later analysis, each TCR beta chain was defined by its CDR3 amino acid sequence together with its V-gene family, and reads without a unique V-gene family were excluded. In a later analysis, approximately 640 highly shared, low-generation-probability nucleotide sequences were removed to address suspected cross-contamination and a sequencing artifact. For each public chain, a later analysis derived a clonal expansion index from normalized ranks of inferred template counts within each repertoire. A later analysis computed generation probabilities with a VDJ recombination model fitted to out-of-frame rearrangements, and checked the results against IGoR. In a later analysis, hypergeometric tests were used to score TCR-TCR, TCR-HLA and TCR-CMV co-occurrence, with a repertoire-size bias correction applied to TCR pairs. False discovery rates were estimated in a later analysis by permuting HLA or CMV assignments 20 times. In a later analysis, co-occurring TCRs were grouped with DBSCAN, and TCRdist sequence similarity was added when clustering was performed within HLA-allele-positive subsets. Repertoires with fewer than 30,000 or more than 120,000 public chains were left out of co-occurrence clustering, as were five repertoires with anomalous nucleotide sharing. Not all clones reach the TCRdb copy of this immuneACCESS table, which keeps in-frame sequences only. Checked studies attribute under half of the gap to unresolved V genes and leave the rest unexplained. V and J calls and clone size are given by that table; D and trimming were obtained from the DNA. This sample holds 160,000 or so clones; 60% to 85% were observed only once. Jointly, the top ten make up about 1.5% of the sample.

On the study overall, not on this receptor specifically: Immune exposure information for the cohort was limited to CMV serostatus. When HLA alleles, especially DR and DQ, strongly co-occurred, attributing TCR associations to individual alleles was difficult. A later analysis associated around 16,000 TCR beta sequences with specific HLA alleles at a false discovery rate of 0.05. In this cohort, only TCR beta chains were sequenced, and detectable features were limited by the absence of alpha or paired-chain data. The classifier was reported to diagnose cytomegalovirus status with high specificity and sensitivity in both the original cohort and the validation cohort. In vitro tests confirmed that a few of the cytomegalovirus-associated TCR beta chains recognize cytomegalovirus antigens. Some IMGT-functional V segments, including TRBV6-2 and TRBV6-3, could not be told apart with the 87-base-pair reads, so those segments were excluded. A further reported finding was that TCR beta sequences accurately predicted the HLA-A and HLA-B alleles for most subjects in the first cohort. In a later genetic analysis, fewer N-insertions in productive TCRs were reported among donors in an Asian-associated ancestry cluster than the roughly 700-donor mean. According to a later analysis, TCR association rates differed among HLA loci, with DRB1 alleles showing the most associated TCRs and HLA-C alleles showing the fewest. In a later analysis, several top co-occurrence clusters were reported to appear linked to parvovirus B19, influenza, CMV and Epstein-Barr virus. An earlier analysis of some 590 of the donors showed that most TCR beta V segments appeared in productive rearrangements either about 90% or about 30% of the time, which broadly matched IMGT annotations. Correlated functional status among segregating V segments might reflect linkage disequilibrium, but an unknown experimental factor could not be ruled out. Roughly uniform sequencing depth across donors was assumed in presence/absence analyses, although this assumption may not hold. A total of 164 TCR beta chains were listed by the study as associated with cytomegalovirus. Over 15 rarely observed V segments, including chromosome 9 orphons, were excluded from the earlier analysis of just under 600 of the donors because counts were too low. HLA typing was unavailable for some donors at each locus, so association tests used only the typed subset. Most CMV-associated TCR beta chains appeared to be HLA-restricted in a later analysis, and the HLA associations seemed to be driven largely by CMV exposure. Across donors, most TCR sequences were observed very rarely, whereas some public TCRs were present in many individuals. A later genetic analysis associated a missense DCLRE1C variant with V-gene and J-gene trimming of TCR beta chains, and an independent cohort replicated the association. A later analysis found that HLA-associated TCR beta chains were more clonally expanded and had lower generation probabilities than equally common non-associated chains. A group of highly shared sequence variants was considered likely to be a technical artifact of the sequencing pipeline. It was suggested by the authors that the approach could potentially be generalized to other disease states and immunological phenotypes.

On this clone itself: The target of this receptor is not known. No per-base quality is available; no much larger clone lies one base away.

The cohort comprised approximately 700 healthy bone marrow donors. At the time of sampling, all cohort members were nominally healthy, though unrecorded immune exposures were likely present. The donor tested CMV seronegative, placing the donor among the 350 or so seronegative members of the cohort. A peripheral blood sample was provided by each donor, and peripheral blood mononuclear cells were used for TCR beta sequencing. The Qiagen DNeasy Blood Extraction Kit was used to extract genomic DNA from the blood cell samples. From cysteine to phenylalanine, the CDR3 is 13 amino acids long. Left in the record is the CDR3 DNA by itself, 39 bases read in frame from the first base. Relative to germline, V is 7 bases shorter and J is 1 base shorter, with 11 bases between their ends. According to the germline V gene, CDR1 reads MNHEY and CDR2 reads SVGAGI.

The sequence came from a woman younger than 45 in good health and CMV-seronegative. The sequence is built from TRBV6-5 and TRBJ2-7; a weak D assignment points to TRBD2 (6 bases agree). Input material: PBMCs. The DNA is as follows: TGTGCCAGCAAAGGAGGGCGATCCTACGAGCAGTACTTC. The encoded protein is CASKGGRSYEQYF.